This T cell receptor (beta chain) was recorded in a study of T cell repertoires in cytomegalovirus infection. CDR3 length equals 14 residues. The V end was cut by 0 bases, the J end by 3 bases, with 8 bases between. Germline V gene lookup returns CDR1 SEHNR and CDR2 FQNEAQ (reference sequence). Points on this clonotype: Its antigen is as yet unknown.

TCRdb itself ran the reads through MiXCR, one entry per CDR3 protein. Here the sample spans 150,000 or so distinct CDR3 sequences, approximately 21% being singletons. The TCR comes from a human donor in good health (CMV status not recorded). Some clones in this sample may be carry-over from other donors' samples. The chain recombines TRBV7-9 with TRBJ2-5; no reliable D call. Sequenced here: CD8+ T cells from cultured PBMCs, sampled from culture after CMV antigen stimulation. CDR3 nucleotides: TGTGCCAGCAGCTTAGCGGTGTCAGAAGAGACCCAGTACTTC. Translated: CASSLAVSEETQYF.